This TCR beta chain was captured by sequencing in a study of graft-versus-host responses after intestinal transplantation. On the study more broadly: Every one of the recipients received anti-thymocyte globulin induction and afterwards took tacrolimus and steroids for around three years.

In regard to this clone: Its antigen is still unknown.

The CDR3 is 14 residues long. CDR1 and CDR2 (germline): MNHEY, SVGAGI. V lost 0 bases, J lost 8 bases, and 11 bases lay in between. This table comes from immunoSEQ multiplex PCR, and its TCRdb copy is limited to in-frame clones, with some not included. This table has nearly 90,000 clones, 80% to 85% appearing once. The chain recombines TRBV6-5 with TRBJ2-1; D is undetermined. Sequencing was performed on unstimulated CD8+ T cells sorted from spleen or lymph node cells, taken before intestinal transplant. This TCR came from a human donor who received an intestinal transplant. CDR3 sequence (DNA): TGTGCCAGCAGTTACTCGATCCGTGGGGATGAGCAGTTCTTC. Translated, it gives CASSYSIRGDEQFF.